This TCR beta chain comes out of a study of cytomegalovirus exposure and HLA in healthy donors. General observations from the study: Some public TCRs appeared in many individuals, while most sequences were rare. Common viral pathogens (according to a later analysis) appeared linked to several of the most significant clusters. Cytomegalovirus status, reportedly, was diagnosed with high specificity and sensitivity by the classifier.

The PCR made use of 60 Vbeta and 13 Jbeta primers. Method: immunoSEQ multiplex PCR; TCRdb's copy keeps in-frame clones and lacks some. Of more than 95,000 clones listed, roughly a tenth are singletons. This clone was observed a few times. What it recognizes is unknown. The source is a middle-aged man in good health and CMV-seropositive. Sequences were obtained from PBMCs.

CDR3 residues: CASSWDSQPQHF. The DNA of the CDR3 is TGTGCCAGCAGTTGGGACAGCCAGCCCCAGCATTTT. The gene calls are TRBV2 and TRBJ1-5; 7 nucleotides match TRBD1. Germline CDR1 is SNHLY and CDR2 is FYNNEI. CDR3 size: 12 residues. V trimming: 5 bases; J trimming: 7 bases; junction bases outside the gene matches: 2.